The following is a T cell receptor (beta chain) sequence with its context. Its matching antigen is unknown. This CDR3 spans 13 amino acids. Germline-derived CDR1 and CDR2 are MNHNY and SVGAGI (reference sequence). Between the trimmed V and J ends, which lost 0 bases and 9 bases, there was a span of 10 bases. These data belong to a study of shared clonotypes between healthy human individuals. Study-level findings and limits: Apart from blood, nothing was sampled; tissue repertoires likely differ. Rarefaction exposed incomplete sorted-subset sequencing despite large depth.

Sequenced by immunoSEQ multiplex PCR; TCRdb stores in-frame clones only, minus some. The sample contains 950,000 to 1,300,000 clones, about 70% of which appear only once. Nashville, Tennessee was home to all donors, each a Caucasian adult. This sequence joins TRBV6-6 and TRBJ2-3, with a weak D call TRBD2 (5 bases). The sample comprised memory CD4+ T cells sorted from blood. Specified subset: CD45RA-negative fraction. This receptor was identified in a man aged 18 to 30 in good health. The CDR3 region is CASSYSTERTQYF. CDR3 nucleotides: TGTGCCAGCAGTTACTCAACGGAGCGGACGCAGTATTTT.